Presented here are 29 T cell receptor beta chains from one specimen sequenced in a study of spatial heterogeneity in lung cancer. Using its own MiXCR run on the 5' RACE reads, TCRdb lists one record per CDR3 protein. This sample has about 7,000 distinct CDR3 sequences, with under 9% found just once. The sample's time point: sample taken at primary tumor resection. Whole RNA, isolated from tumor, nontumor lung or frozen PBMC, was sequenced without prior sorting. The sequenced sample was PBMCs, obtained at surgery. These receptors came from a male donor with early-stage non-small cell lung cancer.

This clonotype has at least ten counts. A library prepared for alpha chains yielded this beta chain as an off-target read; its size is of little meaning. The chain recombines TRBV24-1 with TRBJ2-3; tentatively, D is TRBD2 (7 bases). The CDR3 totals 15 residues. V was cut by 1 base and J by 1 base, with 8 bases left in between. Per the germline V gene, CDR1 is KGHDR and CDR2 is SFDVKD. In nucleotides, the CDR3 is TGTGCCACCAGTGATTTAGGGGGGGGCACAGATACGCAGTATTTT. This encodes CATSDLGGGTDTQYF.

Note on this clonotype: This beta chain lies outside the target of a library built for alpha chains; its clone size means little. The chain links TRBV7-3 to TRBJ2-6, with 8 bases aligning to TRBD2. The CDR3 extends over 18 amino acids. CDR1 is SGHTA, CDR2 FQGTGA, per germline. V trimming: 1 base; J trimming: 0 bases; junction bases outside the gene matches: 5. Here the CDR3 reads CASSLSGGPLSGANVLTF. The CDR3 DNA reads TGTGCCAGCAGCTTAAGCGGGGGGCCCCTCTCTGGGGCCAACGTCCTGACTTTC.

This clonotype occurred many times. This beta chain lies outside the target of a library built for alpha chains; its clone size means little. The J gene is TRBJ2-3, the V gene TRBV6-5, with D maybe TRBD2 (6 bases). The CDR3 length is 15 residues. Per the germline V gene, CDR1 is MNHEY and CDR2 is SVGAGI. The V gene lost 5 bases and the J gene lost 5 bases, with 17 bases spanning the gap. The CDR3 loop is CASSLGGGGGDTQYF. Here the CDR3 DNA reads TGTGCCAGCAGTCTGGGGGGAGGAGGAGGAGATACGCAGTATTTT.

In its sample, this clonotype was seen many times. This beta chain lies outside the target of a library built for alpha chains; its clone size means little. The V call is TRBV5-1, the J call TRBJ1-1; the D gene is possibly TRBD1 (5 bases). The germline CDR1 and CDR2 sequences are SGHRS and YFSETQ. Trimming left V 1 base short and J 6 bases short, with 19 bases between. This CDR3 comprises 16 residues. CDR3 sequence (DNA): TGCGCCAGCAGCTTGTCCAAAGGGGAGACAGCTTCTGAAGCTTTCTTT. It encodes CASSLSKGETASEAFF. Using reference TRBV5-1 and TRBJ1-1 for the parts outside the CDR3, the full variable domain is KAGVTQTPRYLIKTRGQQVTLSCSPISGHRSVSWYQQTPGQGLQFLFEYFSETQRNKGNFPGRFSGRQFSNSRSEMNVSTLELGDSALYLCASSLSKGETASEAFFGQGTRLTVV.

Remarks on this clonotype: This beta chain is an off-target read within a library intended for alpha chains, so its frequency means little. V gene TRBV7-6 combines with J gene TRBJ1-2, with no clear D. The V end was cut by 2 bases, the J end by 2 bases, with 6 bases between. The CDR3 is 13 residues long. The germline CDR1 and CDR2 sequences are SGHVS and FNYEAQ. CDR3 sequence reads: CASSLSLNYGYTF. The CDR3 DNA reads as TGTGCCAGCAGCTTAAGTTTAAACTATGGCTACACCTTC. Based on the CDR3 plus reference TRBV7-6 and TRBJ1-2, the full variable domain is GAGVSQSPRYKVTKRGQDVALRCDPISGHVSLYWYRQALGQGPEFLTYFNYEAQQDKSGLPNDRFSAERPEGSISTLTIQRTEQRDSAMYRCASSLSLNYGYTFGSGTRLTVV.

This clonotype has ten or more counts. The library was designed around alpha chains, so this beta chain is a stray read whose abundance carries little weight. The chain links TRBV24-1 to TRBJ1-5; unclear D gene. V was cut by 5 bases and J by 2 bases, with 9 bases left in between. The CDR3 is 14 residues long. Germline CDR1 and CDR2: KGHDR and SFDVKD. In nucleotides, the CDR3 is TGTGCCACCAGTGGGCCCCTGGGCAATCAGCCCCAGCATTTT. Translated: CATSGPLGNQPQHF.

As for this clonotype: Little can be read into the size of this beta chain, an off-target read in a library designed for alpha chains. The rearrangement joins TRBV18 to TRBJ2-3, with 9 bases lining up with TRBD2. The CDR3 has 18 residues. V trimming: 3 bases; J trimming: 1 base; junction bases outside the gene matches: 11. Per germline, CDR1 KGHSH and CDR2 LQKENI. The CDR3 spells CASSPPSGRTTRTDTQYF. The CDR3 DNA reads TGTGCCAGCTCACCGCCCAGCGGGAGGACCACCCGCACAGATACGCAGTATTTT.

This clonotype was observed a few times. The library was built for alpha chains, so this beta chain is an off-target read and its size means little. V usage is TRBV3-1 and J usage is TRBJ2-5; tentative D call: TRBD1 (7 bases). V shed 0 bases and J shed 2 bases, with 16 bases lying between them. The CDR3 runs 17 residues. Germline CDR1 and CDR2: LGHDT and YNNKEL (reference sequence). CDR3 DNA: TGTGCCAGCAGCCAAGACGGGGGACTCAGGGGGCAAGAGACCCAGTACTTC. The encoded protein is CASSQDGGLRGQETQYF.

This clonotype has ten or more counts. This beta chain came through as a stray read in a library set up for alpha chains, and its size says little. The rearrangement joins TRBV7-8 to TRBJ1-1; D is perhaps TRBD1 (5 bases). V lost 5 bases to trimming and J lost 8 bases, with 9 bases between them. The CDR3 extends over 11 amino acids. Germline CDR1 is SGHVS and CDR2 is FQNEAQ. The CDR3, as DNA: TGTGCCAGCAGCCCCCGGGACGAAGCTTTCTTT. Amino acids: CASSPRDEAFF. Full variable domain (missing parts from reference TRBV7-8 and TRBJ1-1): GAGVSQSPRYKVAKRGQDVALRCDPISGHVSLFWYQQALGQGPEFLTYFQNEAQLDKSGLPSDRFFAERPEGSVSTLKIQRTQQEDSAVYLCASSPRDEAFFGQGTRLTVV.

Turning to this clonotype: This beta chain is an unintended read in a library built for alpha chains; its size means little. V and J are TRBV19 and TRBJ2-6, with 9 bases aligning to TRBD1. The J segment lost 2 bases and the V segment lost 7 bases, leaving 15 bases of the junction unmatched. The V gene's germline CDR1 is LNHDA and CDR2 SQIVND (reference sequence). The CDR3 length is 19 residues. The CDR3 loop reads CASKAGTGQGIPGANVLTF. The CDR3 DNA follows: TGTGCCAGTAAAGCCGGAACGGGACAGGGAATCCCTGGGGCCAACGTCCTGACTTTC.

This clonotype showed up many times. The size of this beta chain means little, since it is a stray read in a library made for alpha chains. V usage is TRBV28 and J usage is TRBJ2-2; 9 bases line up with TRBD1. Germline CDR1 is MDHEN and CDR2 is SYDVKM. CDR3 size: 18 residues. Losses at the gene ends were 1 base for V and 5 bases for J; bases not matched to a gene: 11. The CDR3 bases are TGTGCCAGCAGTTTATTACGACAGGGGGGATATGTAACCGGGGAGCTGTTTTTT. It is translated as CASSLLRQGGYVTGELFF.

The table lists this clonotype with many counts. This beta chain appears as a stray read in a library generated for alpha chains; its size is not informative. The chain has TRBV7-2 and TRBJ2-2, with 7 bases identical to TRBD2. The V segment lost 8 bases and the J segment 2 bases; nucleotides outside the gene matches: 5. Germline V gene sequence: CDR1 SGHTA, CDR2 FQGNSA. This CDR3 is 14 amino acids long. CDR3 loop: CASSTGGNTGELFF. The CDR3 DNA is TGTGCCAGCTCGACGGGGGGAAACACCGGGGAGCTGTTTTTT.

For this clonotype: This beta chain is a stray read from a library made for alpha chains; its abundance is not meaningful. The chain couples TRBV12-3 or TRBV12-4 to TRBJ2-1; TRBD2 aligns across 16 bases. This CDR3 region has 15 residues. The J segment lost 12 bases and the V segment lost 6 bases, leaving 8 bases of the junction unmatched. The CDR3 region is CASSPGTSGRAAQFF. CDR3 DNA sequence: TGTGCCAGCAGCCCCGGGACTAGCGGGAGGGCGGCGCAGTTCTTC.

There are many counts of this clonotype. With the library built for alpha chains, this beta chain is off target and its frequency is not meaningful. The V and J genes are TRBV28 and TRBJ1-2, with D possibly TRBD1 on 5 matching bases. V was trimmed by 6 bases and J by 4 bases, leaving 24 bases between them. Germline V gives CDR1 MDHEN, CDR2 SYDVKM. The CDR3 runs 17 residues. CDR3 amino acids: CASSSNSAGGGAYGYTF. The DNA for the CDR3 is TGTGCCAGCAGCTCTAATTCCGCCGGGGGAGGGGCCTATGGCTACACCTTC.

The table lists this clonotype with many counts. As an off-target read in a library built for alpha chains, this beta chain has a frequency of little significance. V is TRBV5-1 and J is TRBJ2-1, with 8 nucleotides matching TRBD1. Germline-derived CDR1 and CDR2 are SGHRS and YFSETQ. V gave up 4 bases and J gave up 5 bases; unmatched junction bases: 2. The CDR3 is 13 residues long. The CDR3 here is CASSPTGDNEQFF. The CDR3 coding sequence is TGCGCCAGCAGCCCGACAGGGGACAATGAGCAGTTCTTC.

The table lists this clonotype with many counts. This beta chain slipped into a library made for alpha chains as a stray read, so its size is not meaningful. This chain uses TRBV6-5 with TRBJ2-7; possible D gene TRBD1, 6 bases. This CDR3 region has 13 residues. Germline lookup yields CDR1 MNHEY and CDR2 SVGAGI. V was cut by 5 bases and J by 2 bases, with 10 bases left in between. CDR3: CASSKQGTYEQYF. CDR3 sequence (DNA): TGTGCCAGCAGTAAACAGGGTACCTACGAGCAGTACTTC.

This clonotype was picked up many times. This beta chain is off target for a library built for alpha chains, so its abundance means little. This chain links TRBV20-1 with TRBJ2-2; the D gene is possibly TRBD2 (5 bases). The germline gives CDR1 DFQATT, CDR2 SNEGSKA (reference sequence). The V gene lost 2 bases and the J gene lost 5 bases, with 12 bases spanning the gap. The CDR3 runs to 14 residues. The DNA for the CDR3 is TGCAGTGCTAGACGGCAGAGGGAAACCGGGGAGCTGTTTTTT. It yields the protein CSARRQRETGELFF.

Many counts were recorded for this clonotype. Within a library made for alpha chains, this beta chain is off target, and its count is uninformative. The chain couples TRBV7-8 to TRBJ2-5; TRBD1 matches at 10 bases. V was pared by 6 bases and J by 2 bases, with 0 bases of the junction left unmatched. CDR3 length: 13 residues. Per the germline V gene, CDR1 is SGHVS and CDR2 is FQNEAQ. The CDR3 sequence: CASRGQGQETQYF. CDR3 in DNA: TGTGCCAGCAGGGGACAGGGGCAAGAGACCCAGTACTTC.

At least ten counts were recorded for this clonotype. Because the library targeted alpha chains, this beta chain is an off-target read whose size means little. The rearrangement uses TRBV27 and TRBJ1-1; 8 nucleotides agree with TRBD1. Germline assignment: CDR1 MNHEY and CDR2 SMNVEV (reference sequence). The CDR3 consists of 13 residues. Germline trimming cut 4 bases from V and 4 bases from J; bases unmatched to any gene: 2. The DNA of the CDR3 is TGTGCCAGCAGTTCGGACAGGGCCACTGAAGCTTTCTTT. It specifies CASSSDRATEAFF.

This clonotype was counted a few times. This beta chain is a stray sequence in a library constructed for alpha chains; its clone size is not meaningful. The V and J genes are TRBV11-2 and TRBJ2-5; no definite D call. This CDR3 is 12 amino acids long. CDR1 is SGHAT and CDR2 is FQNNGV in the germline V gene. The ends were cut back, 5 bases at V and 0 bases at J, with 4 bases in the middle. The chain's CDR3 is CASSPNQETQYF. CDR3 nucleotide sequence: TGTGCCAGCAGCCCTAACCAAGAGACCCAGTACTTC.

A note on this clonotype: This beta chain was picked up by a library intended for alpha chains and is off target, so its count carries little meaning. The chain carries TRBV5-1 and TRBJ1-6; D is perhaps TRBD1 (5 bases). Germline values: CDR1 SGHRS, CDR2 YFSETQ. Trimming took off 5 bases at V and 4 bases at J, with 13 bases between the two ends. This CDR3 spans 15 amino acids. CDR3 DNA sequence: TGCGCCAGCAGGCTAGGGGCCCGTTATAATTCACCCCTCCACTTT. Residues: CASRLGARYNSPLHF.

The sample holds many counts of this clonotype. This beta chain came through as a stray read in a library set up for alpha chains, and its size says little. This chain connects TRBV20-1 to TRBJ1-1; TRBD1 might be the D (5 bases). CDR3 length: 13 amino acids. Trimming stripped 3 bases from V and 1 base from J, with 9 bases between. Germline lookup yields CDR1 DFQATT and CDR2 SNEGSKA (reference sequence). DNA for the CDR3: TGCAGTGCTAGTTGGACACAGAACACTGAAGCTTTCTTT. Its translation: CSASWTQNTEAFF.

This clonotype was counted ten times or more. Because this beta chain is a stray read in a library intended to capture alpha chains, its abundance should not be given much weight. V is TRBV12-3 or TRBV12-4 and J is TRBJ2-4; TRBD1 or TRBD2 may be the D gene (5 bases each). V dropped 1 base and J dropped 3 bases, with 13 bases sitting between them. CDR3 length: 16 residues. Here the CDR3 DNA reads TGTGCCAGCAGTTTAGGGGGCATTCGGGGCAAAAACATTCAGTACTTC. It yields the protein CASSLGGIRGKNIQYF.

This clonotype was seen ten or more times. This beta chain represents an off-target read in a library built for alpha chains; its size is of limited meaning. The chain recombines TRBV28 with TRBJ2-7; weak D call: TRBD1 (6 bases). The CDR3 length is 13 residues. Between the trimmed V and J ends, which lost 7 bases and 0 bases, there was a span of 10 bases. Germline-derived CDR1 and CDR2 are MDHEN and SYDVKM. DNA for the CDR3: TGTGCCAGCACCCGGGACAACTCCTACGAGCAGTACTTC. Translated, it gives CASTRDNSYEQYF.

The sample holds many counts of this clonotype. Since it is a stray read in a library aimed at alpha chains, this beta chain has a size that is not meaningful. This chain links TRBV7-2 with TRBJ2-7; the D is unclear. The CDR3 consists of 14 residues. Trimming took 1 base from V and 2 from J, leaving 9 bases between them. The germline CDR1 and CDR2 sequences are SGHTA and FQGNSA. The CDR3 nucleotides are TGTGCCAGCAGCTTAGAAGCAGAGACCTACGAGCAGTACTTC. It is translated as CASSLEAETYEQYF.

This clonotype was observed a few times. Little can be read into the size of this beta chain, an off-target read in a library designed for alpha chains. The CDR3 loop reads CSVRGSDEQFF. The CDR3 nucleotides read TGCAGCGTCAGGGGGTCCGATGAGCAGTTCTTC. The rearrangement uses TRBV29-1 and TRBJ2-1, with 7 bases aligning to TRBD1. Germline V CDR1 and CDR2: SQVTM, ANQGSEA. The CDR3 length is 11 residues. Losses at the gene ends were 6 bases for V and 8 bases for J; bases not matched to a gene: 4.

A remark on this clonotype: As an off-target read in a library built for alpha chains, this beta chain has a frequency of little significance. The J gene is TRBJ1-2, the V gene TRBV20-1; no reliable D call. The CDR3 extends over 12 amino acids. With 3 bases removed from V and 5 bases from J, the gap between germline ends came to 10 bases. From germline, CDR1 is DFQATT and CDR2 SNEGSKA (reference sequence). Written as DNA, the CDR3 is TGCAGTGCTAGTGGCAGTGGGTATGGCTACACCTTC. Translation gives CSASGSGYGYTF.

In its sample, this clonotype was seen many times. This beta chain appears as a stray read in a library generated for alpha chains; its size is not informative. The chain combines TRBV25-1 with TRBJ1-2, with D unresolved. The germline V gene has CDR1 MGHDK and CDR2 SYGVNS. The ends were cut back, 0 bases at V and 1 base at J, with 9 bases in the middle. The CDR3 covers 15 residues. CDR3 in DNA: TGTGCCAGCAGTGAATATAGCGCAGATAACTATGGCTACACCTTC. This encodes CASSEYSADNYGYTF.

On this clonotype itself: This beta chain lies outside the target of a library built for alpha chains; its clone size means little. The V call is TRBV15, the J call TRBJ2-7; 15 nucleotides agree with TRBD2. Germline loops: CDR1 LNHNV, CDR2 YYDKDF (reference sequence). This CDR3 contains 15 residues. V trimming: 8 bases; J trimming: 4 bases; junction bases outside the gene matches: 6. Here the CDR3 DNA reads TGTGCCACCGGCGTGGGGACTAGCGGGAGGTACGAGCAGTACTTC. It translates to CATGVGTSGRYEQYF.